This paragraph reports one T cell receptor beta chain. The data stem from a study of blood T cell repertoires in COVID-19. Turning to the study itself: Sources were T cells, B-cell-depleted T cells, or PBMCs; the material itself was cDNA or gDNA.

The germline CDR1 and CDR2 sequences are SQVTM and ANQGSEA. Trimming left V 5 bases short and J 1 base short, with 14 bases between. CDR3 length: 14 amino acids. Here immunoSEQ multiplex PCR was the method, and the copy in TCRdb shows in-frame clones only, minus some. The profile shows about 230,000 clones, about 85% of them singletons. The source of this sequence is a woman older than 75 with acute or convalescent COVID-19. Sequencing input: peripheral blood. The chain links TRBV29-1 to TRBJ1-1; D is possibly TRBD1 (6 bases). The CDR3 DNA reads TGCAGCGTTACCAAGACAGGACCGAACACTGAAGCTTTCTTT. Encoded protein: CSVTKTGPNTEAFF.